Listed here are 32 T cell receptor beta chains from one sample, sequenced in a study of T cells in localized non-small cell lung cancer. The table came from immunoSEQ multiplex PCR; TCRdb's copy has only in-frame clones and leaves some out. The sample carries about 22,000 clones, 75% to 90% recorded once. This sample comprised PBMCs, obtained before any cancer treatment. These receptors all stem from a man aged 35 to 69 with stage II squamous cell lung carcinoma.

As for this clone: This CDR3 is also generated by other DNA sequences in the sample. V and J are TRBV5-6 and TRBJ1-1; TRBD1 matches 7 bases. This CDR3 region has 12 residues. Per germline, CDR1 SGHDT and CDR2 YYEEEE. Trimming at V came to 4 bases and at J to 7 bases, leaving 4 bases not matched to a gene. CDR3 amino acids: CASSPGTDEAFF. CDR3 nucleotide sequence: TGTGCCAGCAGCCCGGGGACAGATGAAGCTTTCTTT.

This chain uses TRBV5-5 with TRBJ1-3; D is undetermined. The CDR3 has 15 residues. Trimming pared 0 bases from V and 2 bases from J, leaving 9 bases between. The germline V gene encodes CDR1 SGHKS and CDR2 YYEKEE (reference sequence). In DNA, the CDR3 is TGTGCCAGCAGCTTGGTGGCTGGGGCTGGAAACACCATATATTTT. Protein sequence: CASSLVAGAGNTIYF.

The chain uses TRBV2 and TRBJ2-1; 9 bases are a match to TRBD2. The CDR3 contains 13 residues. With V trimmed by 8 bases and J by 7 bases, 6 bases remained unmatched. Germline V lookup: CDR1 SNHLY, CDR2 FYNNEI. The CDR3 DNA is TGTGCCAGCGCTCTGGGACTAGCAAATGAGCAGTTCTTC. Amino acids: CASALGLANEQFF.

This rearrangement joins TRBV5-1 to TRBJ2-7, with 14 bases identical to TRBD2. The ends lost 5 bases at V and 2 bases at J; junction bases unmatched: 9. This CDR3 is built from 17 residues. Germline-derived CDR1 and CDR2 are SGHRS and YFSETQ. For the CDR3, the DNA is TGCGCCAGCAGTACCGGGACTAGCGGGAGAAGTACCTACGAGCAGTACTTC. Translating it yields CASSTGTSGRSTYEQYF. The entire variable domain, with the rest obtained from reference TRBV5-1 and TRBJ2-7, is as follows: KAGVTQTPRYLIKTRGQQVTLSCSPISGHRSVSWYQQTPGQGLQFLFEYFSETQRNKGNFPGRFSGRQFSNSRSEMNVSTLELGDSALYLCASSTGTSGRSTYEQYFGPGTRLTVT.

This clone was counted only a few times. The CDR3 sequence is CASSPGGGQDGTVEQYF. Written as DNA, the CDR3 is TGTGCCAGCAGCCCCGGAGGGGGGCAGGACGGTACTGTTGAGCAGTACTTC. This chain uses TRBV5-7 with TRBJ2-7, with D tentatively TRBD1 or TRBD2 (6 bases each). TRBV5-7 is given ORF status, its function remaining uncertain. Trimming shortened V by 4 bases and J by 7 bases, and 27 bases separated the two germline ends. This CDR3 has 17 amino acids.

This sequence joins TRBV7-2 and TRBJ1-1, with TRBD1 matching over 8 bases. The CDR3 loop spans 14 amino acids. Germline V gene sequence: CDR1 SGHTA, CDR2 FQGNSA. V was pared by 6 bases and J by 4 bases, with 7 bases of the junction left unmatched. The CDR3 nucleotides read TGTGCCAGCAGGTCATACAGGGGGGTCACTGAAGCTTTCTTT. Amino acid sequence: CASRSYRGVTEAFF.

This clone has a single count. The CDR3 sequence is CASSSRDSPAHEQYF. The CDR3 coding sequence is TGTGCCAGCAGCTCCCGGGACTCCCCGGCCCACGAGCAGTACTTC. V and J are TRBV5-5 and TRBJ2-7; tentative D call: TRBD2 (6 bases). Trimming shortened V by 3 bases and J by 5 bases, and 18 bases separated the two germline ends. CDR1 is SGHKS and CDR2 is YYEKEE in the germline V gene (reference sequence). This CDR3 comprises 15 residues.

This rearrangement joins TRBV29-1 to TRBJ2-1; D gene ambiguous. The CDR3 contains 13 residues. The V and J ends lost 7 bases and 2 bases respectively, with 12 bases between them. The germline V gene has CDR1 SQVTM and CDR2 ANQGSEA. As DNA, the CDR3 is TGCAGCGCCGGGCGCTCTACCTACAATGAGCAGTTCTTC. The encoded protein is CSAGRSTYNEQFF.

This sequence joins TRBV4-3 and TRBJ2-3, with 8 bases lining up with TRBD2. Germline lookup yields CDR1 LGHNA and CDR2 YSLEER. Unmatched junction bases numbered 8, after V lost 0 bases and J lost 6 bases. The CDR3 spans 16 residues. The CDR3: CASSQDLTGGADTQYF. Written as DNA, the CDR3 is TGCGCCAGCAGCCAAGATCTAACGGGGGGGGCCGATACGCAGTATTTT.

The rearrangement uses TRBV5-1 and TRBJ2-4; TRBD2 matches 7 bases. V shed 6 bases and J 6 bases; nucleotides not matched to a gene: 9. Germline CDR1 is SGHRS and CDR2 is YFSETQ. The length of the CDR3 is 14 residues. CDR3 loop: CASTSESGTNIQYF. CDR3 DNA: TGCGCCAGCACGTCCGAAAGCGGGACAAACATTCAGTACTTC.

The V call is TRBV9, the J call TRBJ1-3, with D possibly TRBD1 on 5 matching bases. This CDR3 has 16 amino acids. V was clipped by 3 bases and J by 4 bases, with 17 bases between them. Germline CDR1 and CDR2: SGDLS and YYNGEE. CDR3: CASSGGGVLTGNTIYF. The CDR3 coding sequence is TGTGCCAGCAGCGGGGGAGGGGTGTTGACCGGAAACACCATATATTTT.

This clone is a singleton in its sample. The chain links TRBV7-7 to TRBJ2-3; D may correspond to TRBD1 or TRBD2 (5 bases each). Germline V gene lookup returns CDR1 SSHAT and CDR2 FNYEAQ (reference sequence). Trimming shortened V by 5 bases and J by 6 bases, and 9 bases separated the two germline ends. The CDR3 totals 12 residues. CDR3 sequence: CASSPGTDTQYF. CDR3 bases: TGTGCCAGCAGCCCGGGGACGGATACGCAGTATTTT.

The CDR3 nucleotides read TGTGCCAGTAGTAGGACAGGGTTGAACACTGAAGCTTTCTTT. Translating it yields CASSRTGLNTEAFF. This rearrangement joins TRBV19 to TRBJ1-1; 8 nucleotides agree with TRBD1. This CDR3 is built from 14 residues. Germline V CDR1 and CDR2: LNHDA, SQIVND (reference sequence). J lost 0 bases, V lost 4 bases, and 1 base had no gene match.

V usage is TRBV7-2 and J usage is TRBJ2-2, with D perhaps given as TRBD1 or TRBD2 (7 bases each). V was cut by 6 bases and J by 5 bases, with 13 bases left in between. This CDR3 is 14 amino acids long. Germline assignment: CDR1 SGHTA and CDR2 FQGNSA. CDR3 loop: CASSFQGGTGELFF. CDR3 coding DNA: TGTGCCAGCAGTTTTCAGGGGGGGACCGGGGAGCTGTTTTTT.

The V call is TRBV21-1, the J call TRBJ1-4. TRBV21-1 is described as a pseudogene. CDR3 length: 16 amino acids. The DNA for the CDR3 is TGTGCCAGCAGCATATCCGAGATCCTCAGAGATGAAAAACTGTTTTTT. It codes for CASSISEILRDEKLFF.

This chain uses TRBV18 with TRBJ1-5; D gene ambiguous. Germline V gene data show CDR1 as KGHSH and CDR2 as LQKENI. The CDR3 length is 13 residues. The V gene lost 8 bases and the J gene lost 2 bases, with 10 bases spanning the gap. The CDR3 protein is CASRPAGNQPQHF. The CDR3 DNA sequence: TGTGCCAGCCGACCGGCGGGCAATCAGCCCCAGCATTTT.

The J gene is TRBJ2-7, the V gene TRBV7-9, with D unresolved. Per germline, CDR1 SEHNR and CDR2 FQNEAQ (reference sequence). Trimming pared 4 bases from V and 7 bases from J, leaving 14 bases between. The CDR3 consists of 13 residues. DNA of the CDR3: TGTGCCAGCAGCTCGCAGCTTGGGTTTGAGCAGTACTTC. This gives the protein CASSSQLGFEQYF.

The J gene is TRBJ2-3, the V gene TRBV7-2; D remains ambiguous. CDR3 length: 14 residues. V shed 1 base and J shed 2 bases, with 7 bases lying between them. Per the germline V gene, CDR1 is SGHTA and CDR2 is FQGNSA. This CDR3 is CASSLGSYTDTQYF. DNA for the CDR3: TGTGCCAGCAGCTTAGGTAGTTACACAGATACGCAGTATTTT.

The chain couples TRBV6-5 to TRBJ2-3; D possibly corresponds to TRBD2 (5 bases). The germline V gene encodes CDR1 MNHEY and CDR2 SVGAGI. V lost 6 bases and J lost 2, with 15 bases in between. This CDR3 has 15 residues. CDR3: CASRGVTGFTDTQYF. The DNA for the CDR3 is TGTGCCAGCAGAGGAGTCACGGGATTCACAGATACGCAGTATTTT.

The CDR3 reads CASSRSGGQPQHF. The CDR3 DNA reads as TGTGCCAGCAGCCGTAGCGGGGGTCAGCCCCAGCATTTT. The chain recombines TRBV6-1 with TRBJ1-5; tentative D call: TRBD1 (5 bases). Trimming removed 6 bases at V and 6 bases at J, with 12 bases between. The CDR3 is made up of 13 amino acids. CDR1 and CDR2 from the germline V gene are MNHNS and SASEGT.

The genes are TRBV5-1 and TRBJ2-7, with D perhaps matching TRBD1 or TRBD2 (6 bases each). Germline V CDR1 and CDR2: SGHRS, YFSETQ. This CDR3 region has 15 residues. Trimming shortened V by 5 bases and J by 3 bases, and 18 bases separated the two germline ends. The CDR3 nucleotides read TGCGCCAGCAGGTCGTTATCGGGGGCTGGCTACGAGCAGTACTTC. It specifies CASRSLSGAGYEQYF.

The chain couples TRBV7-9 to TRBJ1-2, with D possibly TRBD1 on 6 matching bases. V gave up 3 bases and J gave up 1 base, with 12 bases separating them. The germline V gene encodes CDR1 SEHNR and CDR2 FQNEAQ (reference sequence). The CDR3 runs to 15 residues. The chain's CDR3 is CASSLGTGSNYGYTF. CDR3 DNA sequence: TGTGCCAGCAGCTTGGGAACAGGGAGTAACTATGGCTACACCTTC.

The chain joins TRBV6-1 to TRBJ1-2; the D gene is possibly TRBD1 (5 bases). The germline V gene has CDR1 MNHNS and CDR2 SASEGT. Trimming removed 1 base from V and 0 bases from J, with 6 bases in between. The CDR3 length is 14 residues. The CDR3 is CASSEGGSNYGYTF. The CDR3 DNA sequence: TGTGCCAGCAGTGAAGGGGGCTCTAACTATGGCTACACCTTC.

For this clone: The junction shows a germline mismatch at one end, possibly a read error. The DNA of the CDR3 is TGTGCCAGCAGTTACTTCGCGAATTTGAGACAATACAATGAGCAGTTCTTC. As protein: CASSYFANLRQYNEQFF. The genes are TRBV10-3 and TRBJ2-1; D is ambiguous. The CDR3 loop spans 17 amino acids. Germline V CDR1 and CDR2: ENHRY, SYGVKD.

This chain uses TRBV7-2 with TRBJ2-3, with D perhaps TRBD1 (6 bases). Trimming left V 5 bases short and J 7 bases short, with 22 bases between. CDR1 SGHTA and CDR2 FQGNSA come from the germline V gene. This CDR3 spans 16 amino acids. The CDR3 reads CASSSRGSRGRNTQYF. In DNA, the CDR3 is TGTGCCAGCAGCAGTAGAGGGTCTAGGGGGAGAAATACGCAGTATTTT.

The chain couples TRBV7-8 to TRBJ2-7; TRBD1 aligns across 12 bases. Trimming cost V 4 bases and J 0 bases; bases outside gene matches: 10. Germline CDR1 SGHVS, CDR2 FQNEAQ. CDR3 length: 18 residues. In DNA form, the CDR3 reads TGTGCCAGCAGCTCGCGGGACAGGGGGCCCCCAAGCTCCTACGAGCAGTACTTC. This translates into CASSSRDRGPPSSYEQYF.

V and J are TRBV10-3 and TRBJ1-1; 7 positions agree with TRBD1. CDR1 is ENHRY, CDR2 SYGVKD, per germline. V shed 3 bases and J 11 bases; nucleotides not matched to a gene: 3. The CDR3 covers 11 residues. CDR3 loop: CAISEEGAAFF. As DNA, the CDR3 is TGTGCCATCAGTGAAGAGGGGGCCGCTTTCTTT.

The V and J genes are TRBV28 and TRBJ2-7, with D tentatively TRBD2 (8 bases). This CDR3 spans 16 amino acids. Germline CDR1 reads MDHEN; CDR2 reads SYDVKM. Trimming removed 6 bases at V and 1 base at J, with 19 bases between. The CDR3 is CASSLLGRGLSYEQYF. The CDR3 DNA is TGTGCCAGCAGCCTACTCGGGAGGGGGCTGTCCTACGAGCAGTACTTC.

This clone has just one count. The V gene is TRBV5-4, the J gene TRBJ1-4, with D possibly being TRBD1 (6 bases). The length of the CDR3 is 15 residues. CDR1 is SGHNT, CDR2 YYREEE, per germline (reference sequence). Trimming took off 2 bases at V and 6 bases at J, with 14 bases between the two ends. The CDR3 here is CASSFGGALDEKLFF. The CDR3 DNA follows: TGTGCCAGCAGCTTCGGGGGCGCATTGGATGAAAAACTGTTTTTT.

The V call is TRBV14, the J call TRBJ2-7; D ambiguous. This CDR3 has 12 residues. CDR1 SGHDN and CDR2 FVKESK come from the germline V gene. V gave up 3 bases and J gave up 6 bases, with 9 bases separating them. The CDR3 coding sequence is TGTGCCAGCAGCCACGGACGAACCGAGCAGTACTTC. Translation: CASSHGRTEQYF.

The chain uses TRBV6-1 and TRBJ2-7; a possible D gene is TRBD2 (5 bases). V was cut by 8 bases and J by 3 bases, with 8 bases left in between. The CDR3 length is 11 residues. Germline assignment: CDR1 MNHNS and CDR2 SASEGT. The CDR3 reads CASAGRYEQYF. CDR3 nucleotides: TGTGCCAGCGCGGGTCGCTACGAGCAGTACTTC.

This sequence joins TRBV30 and TRBJ1-2; D gene ambiguous. The V end was cut by 7 bases, the J end by 12 bases, with 24 bases between. This CDR3 contains 13 residues. Germline loops: CDR1 GTSNPN, CDR2 SVGIG (reference sequence). The DNA for the CDR3 is TGTGCCTACCGATATAGGCAGTTCCTCGGAGACACCTTC. This codes for CAYRYRQFLGDTF.